This TCR beta chain was profiled in a study of Ad26.COV2.S vaccination and SARS-CoV-2 variants. Described treatment: over 15 received Ad26.COV2.S at low or high dose, single or two shots; several received placebo; per-sample allocation not given. Day 63 after the first injection of vaccine or placebo was the sampling time. The method was immunoSEQ multiplex PCR; TCRdb's version includes in-frame clones alone and lacks a portion of them. The data hold 300,000 to 450,000 clones, with approximately 81% observed a single time. Germline trimming cut 0 bases from V and 1 base from J; bases unmatched to any gene: 6. Per germline, CDR1 SGDLS and CDR2 YYNGEE. The CDR3 contains 18 residues.

The sample was peripheral blood, taken in a trial of Ad26.COV2.S vaccine versus placebo. The receptor was isolated from a person aged 18-65 years who received the Ad26.COV2.S COVID-19 vaccine or a placebo. This chain links TRBV9 with TRBJ2-6, with TRBD1 matching over 8 bases. For the CDR3, the DNA is TGTGCCAGCAGCGTAGGTTTGGACAGGGCTTCTGGGGCCAACGTCCTGACTTTC. This translates into CASSVGLDRASGANVLTF. The full variable domain, its missing parts supplied by reference TRBV9 and TRBJ2-6, is DSGVTQTPKHLITATGQRVTLRCSPRSGDLSVYWYQQSLDQGLQFLIQYYNGEERAKGNILERFSAQQFPDLHSELNLSSLELGDSALYFCASSVGLDRASGANVLTFGAGSRLTVL.